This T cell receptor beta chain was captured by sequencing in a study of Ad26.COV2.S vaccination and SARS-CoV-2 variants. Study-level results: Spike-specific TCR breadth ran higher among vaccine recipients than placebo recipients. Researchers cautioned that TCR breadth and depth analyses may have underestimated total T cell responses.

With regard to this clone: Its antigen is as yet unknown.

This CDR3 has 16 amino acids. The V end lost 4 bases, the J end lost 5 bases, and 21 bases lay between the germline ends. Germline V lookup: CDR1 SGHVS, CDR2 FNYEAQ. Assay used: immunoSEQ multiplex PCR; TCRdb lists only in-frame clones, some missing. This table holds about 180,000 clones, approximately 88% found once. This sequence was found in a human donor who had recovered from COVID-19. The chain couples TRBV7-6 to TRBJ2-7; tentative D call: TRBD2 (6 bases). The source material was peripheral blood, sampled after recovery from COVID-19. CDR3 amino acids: CASSSQAGLLWDEQYF. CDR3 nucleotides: TGTGCCAGCAGCTCCCAGGCGGGACTTCTCTGGGACGAGCAGTACTTC.